This is a list of T cell receptor beta chains from one sample in a study of blood T cell repertoires in COVID-19. TCRdb's table, derived via immunoSEQ multiplex PCR, lists solely in-frame clones and lacks some. The data hold about 310,000 clones, with over 80% observed a single time. The specimen sequenced was PBMCs or T cells enriched from blood (not recorded which). These receptors were obtained from a woman between 18 and 29 years old who had recovered from COVID-19. CDR3s include the opening cysteine and the closing phenylalanine or tryptophan. Fields, in order: V gene, CDR3 protein.

V gene: TRBV5-5; CDR3 protein: CASSFRWENYGYTF
V gene: TRBV28; CDR3 protein: CASSLAAGNTIYF
V gene: TRBV28; CDR3 protein: CASSPRGQGAEKLFF
V gene: TRBV2; CDR3 protein: CASSEASLPLQETQYF
V gene: TRBV2; CDR3 protein: CASSRTGTSNYGYTF
V gene: TRBV6-5; CDR3 protein: CASSHGTWGPVVQFF
V gene: TRBV5-5; CDR3 protein: CASSLVDTTYEQYF
V gene: TRBV12-3/TRBV12-4; CDR3 protein: CASRQGAVETQYF
V gene: TRBV2; CDR3 protein: CARTGLHGYTF
V gene: TRBV28; CDR3 protein: CASSSTAPPAKNIQYF
V gene: TRBV28; CDR3 protein: CASTSGGTVNTEAFF
V gene: TRBV4-1; CDR3 protein: CASSLSGAGGGLGTQYF
V gene: TRBV3-1/TRBV3-2; CDR3 protein: CASSQATSGEKTGAGELFF
V gene: TRBV9; CDR3 protein: CASSALAAGAGEAFF
V gene: TRBV2; CDR3 protein: CASRGLQETQYF
V gene: TRBV28; CDR3 protein: CASSLYGTGSYGYTF
V gene: TRBV5-4; CDR3 protein: CASSLFGTSSPRTGYEQYF
V gene: TRBV3-1/TRBV3-2; CDR3 protein: CASSRRGLAETQYF
V gene: TRBV18; CDR3 protein: CASSPGARGTEAFF
V gene: TRBV5-8; CDR3 protein: CATPRQGSQGLAYEKLFF
V gene: TRBV4-3; CDR3 protein: CASSQLFQGSYEQYF
V gene: TRBV4-3; CDR3 protein: CASSRGQGPGNTIYF
V gene: TRBV4-3; CDR3 protein: CASSQRRLSDTQYF
V gene: TRBV20-1; CDR3 protein: CSAGADYGYTF
V gene: TRBV6-6; CDR3 protein: CAVGTGNTEAFF
V gene: TRBV25-1; CDR3 protein: CASSDRGRLAGDYEQYF
V gene: TRBV7-9; CDR3 protein: CASSLVEAGNYGYTF
V gene: TRBV24-1; CDR3 protein: CATSDGGWNEKLFF
V gene: TRBV18; CDR3 protein: CASSPGLAGGETQYF
V gene: TRBV30; CDR3 protein: CAWSLRISSHYGYTF
V gene: TRBV9; CDR3 protein: CASSVDSGGGNEQFF
V gene: TRBV6-5; CDR3 protein: CASELSVGSYNEQFF
V gene: TRBV6-5; CDR3 protein: CASSQGTGVYGYTF
V gene: TRBV12-3/TRBV12-4; CDR3 protein: CASSLASLYGYTF
V gene: TRBV7-9; CDR3 protein: CASSPGQGSSGYTF
V gene: TRBV4-3; CDR3 protein: CASSQDRGVGDEQFF
V gene: TRBV10-3; CDR3 protein: CAISDLDAGNQHF
V gene: TRBV6-2/TRBV6-3; CDR3 protein: CASSGSGGPSYNEQFF
V gene: TRBV7-2; CDR3 protein: CASSITGGGNYGYTF
V gene: TRBV2; CDR3 protein: CASTVMNTEAFF
V gene: TRBV6-5; CDR3 protein: CASTQIRGYGYTF
V gene: TRBV5-1; CDR3 protein: CASRKGQAGSEAFF
V gene: TRBV7-8; CDR3 protein: CASSLSFPPQHF
V gene: TRBV6-1; CDR3 protein: CASSEGGSYGYTF
V gene: TRBV3-1/TRBV3-2; CDR3 protein: CASSQDISGYTGELFF
V gene: TRBV7-3; CDR3 protein: CASSLAAVNSPLHF
V gene: TRBV10-2; CDR3 protein: CASKKEGGRLYNEQFF
V gene: TRBV25-1; CDR3 protein: CASSDRVTDTQYF
V gene: TRBV9; CDR3 protein: CASSVGIWVTANYGYTF
V gene: TRBV10-2; CDR3 protein: CATQGLAGASNTGELFF
V gene: TRBV28; CDR3 protein: CASSSGGIGGYTF
V gene: TRBV27; CDR3 protein: CASSQVPGGSTDTQYF
V gene: TRBV2; CDR3 protein: CASNSIRPDTQYF
V gene: TRBV30; CDR3 protein: CAWSALLQGSDTF